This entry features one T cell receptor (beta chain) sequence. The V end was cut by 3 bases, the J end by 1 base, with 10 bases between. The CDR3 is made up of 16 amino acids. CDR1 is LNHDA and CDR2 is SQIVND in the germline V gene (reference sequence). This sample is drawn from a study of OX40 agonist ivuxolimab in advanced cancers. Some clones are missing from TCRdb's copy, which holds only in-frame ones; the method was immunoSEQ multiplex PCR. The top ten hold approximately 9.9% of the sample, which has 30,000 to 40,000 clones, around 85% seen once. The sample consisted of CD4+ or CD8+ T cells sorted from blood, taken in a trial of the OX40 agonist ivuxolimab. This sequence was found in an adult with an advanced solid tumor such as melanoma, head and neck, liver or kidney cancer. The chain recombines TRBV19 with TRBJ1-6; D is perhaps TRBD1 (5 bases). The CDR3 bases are TGTGCCAGTAGTATGGGGGTAAGGTCCTATAATTCACCCCTCCACTTT. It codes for CASSMGVRSYNSPLHF.